A selection of T cell receptor beta chains follows, all from one sample in a study of shared clonotypes between healthy human individuals. The repertoire was sequenced with immunoSEQ multiplex PCR; TCRdb's copy has only in-frame clones and lacks some. The table includes over a million clones, about 76% detected once. Input material: memory CD4+ T cells sorted from blood. These receptors were obtained from a man aged 18 to 30 in good health. CDR3s include the opening cysteine and the closing phenylalanine or tryptophan. The order of the fields is V gene, D gene, clone size, J gene, CDR3 protein, CDR3 DNA. D genes are given only for firm matches. Size tells how often a clone was seen (once, few, many) or the class of an expanded clone, and some rows leave it out.

>TRBV28|-|-|TRBJ2-6
CASSGSSGANVLTF
TGTGCCAGCAGTGGGAGCTCTGGGGCCAACGTCCTGACTTTC
>TRBV11-2|-|once|TRBJ1-2
CASSLGSGSLSYGYTF
TGTGCCAGCAGCCTGGGAAGTGGCAGTCTCAGCTATGGCTACACCTTC
>TRBV2|-|few|TRBJ1-6
CASSPGISPLHF
TGTGCCAGCAGTCCCGGGATTTCACCCCTCCACTTT
>TRBV18|-|-|TRBJ2-3
CASSPPFPVGDTQYF
TGTGCCAGCTCACCACCATTCCCCGTTGGAGATACGCAGTATTTT
>TRBV28|-|-|TRBJ2-1
CASSLGGAGRYNEQFF
TGTGCCAGCAGCCTGGGGGGGGCAGGGCGGTACAATGAGCAGTTCTTC
>TRBV7-2|-|-|TRBJ1-5
CASSLESGRQPQHF
TGTGCCAGCAGCTTAGAAAGCGGGCGTCAGCCCCAGCATTTT
>TRBV28|-|-|TRBJ1-6
CATRRDFSHF
TGTGCCACCAGGAGGGACTTCTCCCACTTT
>TRBV6-1|TRBD1|-|TRBJ1-2
CASSPDRGDYGYTF
TGTGCCAGCAGTCCGGACAGGGGGGACTATGGCTACACCTTC
>TRBV7-8|-|-|TRBJ2-3
CASSLFRGTTDTQYF
TGTGCCAGCAGCTTATTCCGGGGGACCACAGATACGCAGTATTTT
>TRBV10-2|-|-|TRBJ2-5
CASKKTQYF
TGCGCCAGCAAAAAGACCCAGTACTTC
>TRBV5-6|TRBD2|-|TRBJ2-3
CASSELGGTSGGTDTQYF
TGTGCCAGCAGCGAATTGGGCGGGACTAGCGGGGGTACAGATACGCAGTATTTT
>TRBV30|TRBD1|-|TRBJ1-2
CAWSRTGAANYGYTF
TGTGCCTGGAGTAGGACAGGGGCGGCTAACTATGGCTACACCTTC
>TRBV27|TRBD2|-|TRBJ2-1
CASRTSGRTNEQFF
TGTGCCAGCAGGACTAGCGGGAGAACAAATGAGCAGTTCTTC
>TRBV6-5|-|-|TRBJ1-1
CASSVTPGVEAFF
TGTGCCAGCAGCGTCACCCCGGGAGTTGAAGCTTTCTTT
>TRBV5-4|TRBD2|-|TRBJ2-1
CASSLPLAGVNEQFF
TGTGCCAGCAGCTTGCCTCTAGCGGGGGTCAATGAGCAGTTCTTC
>TRBV19|TRBD1|once|TRBJ2-5
CASSLRTGGLGETQYF
TGTGCCAGTAGTCTCCGGACAGGGGGCCTCGGGGAGACCCAGTACTTC